The rows below give T cell receptor beta chains drawn from one sample of a study of OX40 agonist ivuxolimab in advanced cancers. Profiled with immunoSEQ multiplex PCR; TCRdb holds only in-frame clones, not every one. The table records about 73,000 clones, around 83% of them present only once. This material consisted of CD4+ or CD8+ T cells sorted from blood, taken in a trial of the OX40 agonist ivuxolimab. The receptors derive from an adult with an advanced solid tumor such as melanoma, head and neck, liver or kidney cancer. Each CDR3 is given with its conserved first and last residue.

v_call cdr3_aa
TRBV5-1 CASRRDINTGELFF
TRBV7-3 CASPIITRVLNGKTQYF
TRBV6-1 CASIFSGALQETQYF
TRBV6-1 CASSWTGGYTF
TRBV14 CASSQNWSGVYGYTF
TRBV28 CASTPGVRDTQYF
TRBV28 CAAFSRVPYGYTF
TRBV7-9 CASSFPSTGKGNEKLFF
TRBV21-1 CASSNAVPAGYPYEQYF
TRBV11-2 CASSPSYEQYF
TRBV4-2 CASSQESRSFTEAFF
TRBV10-3 CAISNRDRGENIQYF
TRBV5-8 CASSQYLAGFYEQYF
TRBV19 CASKTSGRALVNEQFF
TRBV6-1 CASGTQSSYNEQFF
TRBV7-2 CASSLTGPYEQYF
TRBV4-3 CASSRDIPYEQYF
TRBV5-1 CASSLGASAQNTEAFF
TRBV27 CASSLFGRGNTGELFF
TRBV10-1 CASSALDTQYF
TRBV18 CASSPLRDRDGYEQYF
TRBV6-4 CASSDPTRQPYSNQPQHF
TRBV18 CASSPNSGSYEQYF
TRBV27 CASSFDGGRGYTF
TRBV19 CASSIDPAPGEQFF
TRBV5-1 CASSGFTAKGYEQFF
TRBV9 CASSEMGSTEAFF
TRBV29-1 CSVGRQGGGYTF
TRBV25-1 CASSEWLTGGAETQYF
TRBV5-1 CASSLNGGGNQPQHF
TRBV11-2 CASSTRTGRAFF
TRBV6-5 CASSEGGTYQPQHF
TRBV5-6 CASSFQGYQPQHF
TRBV7-2 CASSPRGTNEKLFF
TRBV2 CASSDLLRGKVADTQYF
TRBV5-1 CASRPRRGEYNEQFF
TRBV7-3 CASSSLGLAGAGSYNEQFF
TRBV30 CAWSRQLDTEAFF
TRBV12-5 CASSLRDSNSPLHF
TRBV7-2 CASSSWGTGELFF